Listed here are 27 T cell receptor beta chains from one sample, sequenced in a study of CXCR3-negative and CXCR3-positive naive CD8 T cells. The authors made the TRB cDNA libraries by 5' RACE using UMI labels. Using the 5' RACE reads, TCRdb records one entry per CDR3 protein without DNA. This table holds tens of thousands of distinct CDR3 sequences. Sequencing was performed on memory CD8+ T cells from blood. These receptors all come from a human donor in good health. Some clones in this sample may be carry-over from other donors' samples.

The chain combines TRBV11-2 with TRBJ2-1; there is no DNA to check the TCRdb D call of TRBD1. The germline CDR1 and CDR2 sequences are SGHAT and FQNNGV. The CDR3 spans 15 residues. CDR3 in amino acids: CASSSVDRGINEQFF.

The CDR3 protein is CSVGLAGGKRPGELFF. The chain links TRBV29-1 to TRBJ2-2; the TRBD2 assignment by TCRdb is unverifiable without DNA. Germline assignment: CDR1 SQVTM and CDR2 ANQGSEA. The CDR3 consists of 16 residues.

The chain couples TRBV21-1 to TRBJ2-7; the TRBD2 assignment by TCRdb is unverifiable without DNA. TRBV21-1 is deemed a pseudogene. The CDR3 extends over 13 amino acids. Here the CDR3 reads CASSNRDGHEQYF.

The chain links TRBV29-1 to TRBJ2-5; the TCRdb call, TRBD2, lacks DNA for checking. Germline V gives CDR1 SQVTM, CDR2 ANQGSEA. The CDR3 runs 13 residues. This CDR3 is CSVVGTYQETQYF.

The J gene is TRBJ2-1, the V gene TRBV3-1; TCRdb names TRBD1, which stays unverified in the absence of DNA. Germline V CDR1 and CDR2: LGHDT, YNNKEL (reference sequence). This CDR3 is built from 17 residues. The CDR3 region is CASSPWGSESSYNEQFF.

This sequence joins TRBV29-1 and TRBJ2-1. CDR3 size: 13 residues. Germline CDR1 SQVTM, CDR2 ANQGSEA. The CDR3 spells CSVEEATAGEQFF.

This chain connects TRBV29-1 to TRBJ1-1. The CDR3 totals 12 residues. Germline V gene lookup returns CDR1 SQVTM and CDR2 ANQGSEA. The CDR3 protein is CSVKQRNTEAFF.

This sequence joins TRBV20-1 and TRBJ1-5. The CDR3 covers 14 residues. Germline assignment: CDR1 DFQATT and CDR2 SNEGSKA (reference sequence). The CDR3 region is CSARTGDENEPQHF.

The V and J genes are TRBV20-1 and TRBJ1-6; no DNA is available, so the TRBD1 call from TCRdb remains unchecked. Germline V gene sequence: CDR1 DFQATT, CDR2 SNEGSKA (reference sequence). There are 14 residues in the CDR3. The CDR3 loop reads CSARPGQENSPLHF.

This sequence joins TRBV29-1 and TRBJ2-7. CDR3 length: 11 residues. Germline-derived CDR1 and CDR2 are SQVTM and ANQGSEA. CDR3 residues: CSVEGVGEQYF.

This chain joins TRBV9 and TRBJ2-7. Germline V lookup: CDR1 SGDLS, CDR2 YYNGEE. This CDR3 contains 14 residues. The CDR3 spells CASSVATGDYEQYF.

The chain links TRBV29-1 to TRBJ2-7; as DNA is missing, the TRBD1 call by TCRdb cannot be tested. The CDR3 loop spans 13 amino acids. CDR1 and CDR2 from the germline V gene are SQVTM and ANQGSEA. CDR3 loop: CSVDREQGYEQYF.

In terms of frequency, this clonotype is medium-sized. The genes are TRBV15 and TRBJ1-4; TCRdb gives TRBD1 as the D gene, but with no DNA this cannot be confirmed. The germline V gene has CDR1 LNHNV and CDR2 YYDKDF (reference sequence). The CDR3 spans 13 residues. This chain's CDR3 is CATSTVTGKKLFF.

V and J are TRBV11-2 and TRBJ2-5; the TCRdb D gene call, TRBD2, has no DNA to confirm it. Looked up from germline, CDR1 is SGHAT and CDR2 is FQNNGV. The CDR3 sequence is 12 residues long. The CDR3 loop reads CASSHWEETQYF.

This rearrangement joins TRBV4-2 to TRBJ1-1. From germline, CDR1 is LGHNA and CDR2 YNFKEQ. This CDR3 is 15 amino acids long. CDR3: CASSQDHGLNTEAFF.

The V gene is TRBV12-3 or TRBV12-4, the J gene TRBJ2-5; the D gene TCRdb calls, TRBD1, cannot be checked with no DNA. The CDR3 runs 16 residues. The CDR3 loop is CASSSPWQAQQETQYF.

The CDR3: CASSLVGWETQYF. The chain links TRBV12-3 or TRBV12-4 to TRBJ2-5. The CDR3 is 13 residues long.

This CDR3 is CASSRKGNNSPLHF. The chain carries TRBV11-1 and TRBJ1-6. Germline loops: CDR1 SGHAT, CDR2 FQDESV (reference sequence). The CDR3 length is 14 residues.

This rearrangement joins TRBV3-1 to TRBJ2-1; with no DNA, the TCRdb D assignment of TRBD1 cannot be verified. Germline V gene lookup returns CDR1 LGHDT and CDR2 YNNKEL (reference sequence). CDR3 size: 17 residues. The CDR3 loop reads CASSQDWSASSYNEQFF.

The rearrangement uses TRBV4-3 and TRBJ2-2. The CDR3 runs 16 residues. Germline V gene data show CDR1 as LGHNA and CDR2 as YSLEER. The CDR3 loop is CASSNGNSLNTGELFF.

The V and J genes are TRBV29-1 and TRBJ2-1; the D call of TRBD2 rests on TCRdb alone, since no DNA is present to check it. CDR1 is SQVTM, CDR2 ANQGSEA, per germline. This CDR3 comprises 14 residues. This CDR3 is CSVEDLRDYNEQFF.

The genes are TRBV25-1 and TRBJ2-5; TCRdb picks TRBD2, but there is no DNA to check that call. Germline CDR1 reads MGHDK; CDR2 reads SYGVNS. This CDR3 contains 16 residues. The CDR3 protein is CASSEYFRSGKETQYF.

The V and J genes are TRBV7-9 and TRBJ1-2; the TRBD1 assignment by TCRdb is unverifiable without DNA. Per the germline V gene, CDR1 is SEHNR and CDR2 is FQNEAQ (reference sequence). The CDR3 is 14 residues long. The CDR3 reads CASSQTGQNYGYTF.

This chain links TRBV6-5 with TRBJ2-1; TCRdb designates TRBD2, a call that cannot be tested without DNA. Per germline, CDR1 MNHEY and CDR2 SVGAGI. The CDR3 runs to 17 residues. The CDR3 sequence: CASSYSASGTSFDEQFF.

This chain joins TRBV28 and TRBJ2-7; TCRdb indicates TRBD1, and absent DNA this call remains unverified. Germline V lookup: CDR1 MDHEN, CDR2 SYDVKM. The CDR3 has 14 amino acids. This chain's CDR3 is CASITPGVDYEQYF.

The rearrangement uses TRBV28 and TRBJ2-1; no DNA is available, so the TRBD2 call from TCRdb remains unchecked. The CDR3 loop spans 16 amino acids. The germline V gene encodes CDR1 MDHEN and CDR2 SYDVKM. CDR3: CASSLLSSGIYNEQFF. Together with reference TRBV28 and TRBJ2-1, the CDR3 gives the full variable domain: DVKVTQSSRYLVKRTGEKVFLECVQDMDHENMFWYRQDPGLGLRLIYFSYDVKMKEKGDIPEGYSVSREKKERFSLILESASTNQTSMYLCASSLLSSGIYNEQFFGPGTRLTVL.

The rearrangement joins TRBV12-3 or TRBV12-4 to TRBJ1-2; the TRBD1 assignment by TCRdb is unverifiable without DNA. The CDR3 sequence is 15 residues long. CDR3: CASSFYLTGDYGYTF.